This T cell receptor beta chain comes out of a study of T cells in Graves' hyperthyroidism and ophthalmopathy. Study at large: Before treatment of any kind, peripheral blood was taken at initial diagnosis.

Study-level findings and limits: Researchers found most expanded thyroid clonotypes above 0.001 in blood as well.

In making diagnoses, clinical symptoms, serum thyroxine and TRAb, thyroid ultrasound and orbital computed tomography were all used. Extraction of PBMCs used roughly 10 ml of fresh peripheral blood. This clonotype was seen repeatedly, ten times or more. Its antigen is as yet unknown. There were TCR beta CDR3 regions amplified from RNA transcripts. First-round RT-PCR with HTBI primers amplified the TCR CDR3 region. TCRdb passed the multiplex PCR reads through MiXCR, listing each CDR3 protein once. Of roughly 100,000 distinct CDR3 sequences listed, over 45% are singletons. CDR3 length equals 17 residues. Germline assignment: CDR1 SGHRS and CDR2 YFSETQ. V lost 7 bases to trimming and J lost 0 bases; unmatched junction nucleotides: 9.

The receptor's source is a man aged 35 to 55 with Graves' hyperthyroidism. The sample consisted of blood. The rearrangement links TRBV5-1 to TRBJ2-2; 10 nucleotides align to TRBD1. The CDR3 DNA is TGCGCCAGCCACCTCGGGACAGGGGCAACGAACACCGGGGAGCTGTTTTTT. It is translated as CASHLGTGATNTGELFF.